Each of the 6 T cell receptor beta chains below was sequenced from the same sample in a study of blood T cell repertoires in COVID-19. Produced via immunoSEQ multiplex PCR; TCRdb's table is partial and in-frame only. The table includes about 200,000 clones, about 78% detected once. The sample comprised peripheral blood. The origin of the receptors is a woman aged 70-85 years with acute or convalescent COVID-19.

In its sample, this clone was seen once. The V and J genes are TRBV5-1 and TRBJ2-5; the D is unclear. CDR1 is SGHRS and CDR2 is YFSETQ in the germline V gene. The CDR3 runs 15 residues. With 0 bases removed from V and 2 bases from J, the gap between germline ends came to 11 bases. The CDR3: CASSLAPGSQETQYF. CDR3 DNA: TGCGCCAGCAGCTTGGCGCCCGGGTCGCAAGAGACCCAGTACTTC.

The chain carries TRBV10-3 and TRBJ2-5; D may be TRBD1 (5 bases). Germline CDR1 reads ENHRY; CDR2 reads SYGVKD. Deletions cut 0 bases from V and 2 bases from J, with 7 bases between. This CDR3 is 14 amino acids long. The CDR3 sequence is CAISESGDQETQYF. For the CDR3, the DNA is TGTGCCATCAGTGAGTCAGGGGATCAAGAGACCCAGTACTTC.

The chain combines TRBV5-1 with TRBJ2-2, with 7 bases aligning to TRBD1. The ends lost 4 bases at V and 7 bases at J; junction bases unmatched: 13. The CDR3 spans 16 residues. Germline CDR1 is SGHRS and CDR2 is YFSETQ. CDR3 sequence: CASSPGGSQGHGELFF. The CDR3 region has the DNA TGCGCCAGCAGCCCTGGGGGTTCACAGGGGCACGGGGAGCTGTTTTTT.

This clone was observed a few times. V usage is TRBV16 and J usage is TRBJ2-1; 9 nucleotides match TRBD1. CDR1 and CDR2 (germline): KGHSY, FQNENV. The CDR3 loop spans 15 amino acids. The J segment lost 4 bases and the V segment lost 2 bases, leaving 3 bases of the junction unmatched. CDR3: CASSQGTGTYNEQFF. The DNA for the CDR3 is TGTGCCAGCAGCCAAGGGACAGGGACTTACAATGAGCAGTTCTTC.

The chain joins TRBV6-5 to TRBJ1-5, with TRBD1 matching 9 bases. V lost 7 bases, J lost 8 bases, and 6 bases stayed unmatched. CDR3 size: 13 residues. Germline loops: CDR1 MNHEY, CDR2 SVGAGI. CDR3 amino acids: CASKGQGVKPQHF. The DNA of the CDR3 is TGTGCCAGCAAGGGACAGGGTGTAAAGCCCCAGCATTTT.

This chain links TRBV19 with TRBJ1-2, with 9 bases aligning to TRBD1. Germline assignment: CDR1 LNHDA and CDR2 SQIVND (reference sequence). J lost 4 bases, V lost 4 bases, and 7 bases had no gene match. The CDR3 is 15 residues long. In DNA form, the CDR3 reads TGTGCCAGTAGTAAAACAGGGGGCGAGAGCTATGGCTACACCTTC. Protein product: CASSKTGGESYGYTF.